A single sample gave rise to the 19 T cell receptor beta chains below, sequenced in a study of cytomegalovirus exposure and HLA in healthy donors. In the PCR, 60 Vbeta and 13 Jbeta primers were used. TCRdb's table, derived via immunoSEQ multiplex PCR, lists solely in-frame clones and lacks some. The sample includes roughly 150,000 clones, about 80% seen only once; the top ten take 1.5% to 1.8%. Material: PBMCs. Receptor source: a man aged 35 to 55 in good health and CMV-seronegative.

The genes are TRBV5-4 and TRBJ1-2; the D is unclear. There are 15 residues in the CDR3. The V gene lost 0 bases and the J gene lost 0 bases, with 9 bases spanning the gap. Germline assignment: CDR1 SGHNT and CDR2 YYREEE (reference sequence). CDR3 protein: CASSLGHVANYGYTF. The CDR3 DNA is TGTGCCAGCAGCTTGGGACATGTTGCTAACTATGGCTACACCTTC.

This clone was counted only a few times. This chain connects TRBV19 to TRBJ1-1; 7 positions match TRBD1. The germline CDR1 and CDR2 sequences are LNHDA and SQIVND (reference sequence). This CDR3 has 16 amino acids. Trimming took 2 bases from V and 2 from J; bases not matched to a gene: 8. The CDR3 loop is CASSISGQLFNTEAFF. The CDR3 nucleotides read TGTGCCAGTAGTATATCGGGACAGCTTTTCAACACTGAAGCTTTCTTT.

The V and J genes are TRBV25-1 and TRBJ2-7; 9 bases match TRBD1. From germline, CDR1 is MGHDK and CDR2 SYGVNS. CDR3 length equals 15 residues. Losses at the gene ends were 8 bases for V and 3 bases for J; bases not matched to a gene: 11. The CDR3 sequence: CASLKATGGFYEQYF. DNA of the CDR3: TGTGCCAGCCTGAAAGCGACAGGGGGTTTCTACGAGCAGTACTTC.

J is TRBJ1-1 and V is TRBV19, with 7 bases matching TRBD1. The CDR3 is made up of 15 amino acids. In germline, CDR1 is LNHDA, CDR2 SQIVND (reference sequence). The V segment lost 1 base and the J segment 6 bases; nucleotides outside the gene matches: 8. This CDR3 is CASSIAGKGASEAFF. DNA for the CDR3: TGTGCCAGTAGTATAGCAGGCAAGGGGGCGTCTGAAGCTTTCTTT.

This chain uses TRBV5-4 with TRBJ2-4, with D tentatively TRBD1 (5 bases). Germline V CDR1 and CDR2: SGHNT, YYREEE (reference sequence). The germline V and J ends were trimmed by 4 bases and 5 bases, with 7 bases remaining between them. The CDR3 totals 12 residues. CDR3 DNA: TGTGCCAGCAGCAGGGGCCAAAACATTCAGTACTTC. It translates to CASSRGQNIQYF.

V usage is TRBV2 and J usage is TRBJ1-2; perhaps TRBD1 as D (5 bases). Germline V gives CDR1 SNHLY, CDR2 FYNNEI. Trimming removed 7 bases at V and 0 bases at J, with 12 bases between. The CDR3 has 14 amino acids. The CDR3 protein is CASTHRLANYGYTF. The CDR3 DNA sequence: TGTGCCAGCACACACAGGTTAGCTAACTATGGCTACACCTTC.

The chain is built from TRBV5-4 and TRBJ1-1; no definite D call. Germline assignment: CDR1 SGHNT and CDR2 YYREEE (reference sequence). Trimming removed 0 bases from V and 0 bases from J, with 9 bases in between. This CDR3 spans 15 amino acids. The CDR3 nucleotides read TGTGCCAGCAGCTTGGGTGGGGAGATGAACACTGAAGCTTTCTTT. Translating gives CASSLGGEMNTEAFF.

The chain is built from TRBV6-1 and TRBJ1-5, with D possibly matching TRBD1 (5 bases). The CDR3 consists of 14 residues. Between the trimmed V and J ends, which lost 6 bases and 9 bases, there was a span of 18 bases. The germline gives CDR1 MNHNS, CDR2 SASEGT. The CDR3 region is CASRDNSQVGPQHF. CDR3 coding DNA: TGTGCCAGCAGGGACAACTCCCAAGTCGGGCCCCAGCATTTT.

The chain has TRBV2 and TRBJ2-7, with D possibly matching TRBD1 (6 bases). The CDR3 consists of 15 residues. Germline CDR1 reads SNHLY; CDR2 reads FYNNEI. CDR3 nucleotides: TGTGCCAGCAGGGAAGGGTCAGGGGACAACTACGAGCAGTACGTC. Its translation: CASREGSGDNYEQYV.

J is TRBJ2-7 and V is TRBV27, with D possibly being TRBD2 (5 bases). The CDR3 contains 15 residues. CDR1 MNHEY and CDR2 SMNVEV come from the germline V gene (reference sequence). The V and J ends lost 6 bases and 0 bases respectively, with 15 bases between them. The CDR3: CASSTLLEDSYEQYF. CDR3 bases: TGTGCCAGCAGCACGCTCTTGGAGGACTCCTACGAGCAGTACTTC.

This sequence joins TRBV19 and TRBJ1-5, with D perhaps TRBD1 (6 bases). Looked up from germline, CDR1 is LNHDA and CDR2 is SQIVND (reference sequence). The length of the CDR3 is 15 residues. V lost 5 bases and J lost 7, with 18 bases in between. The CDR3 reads CASSYRDMVGQPQHF. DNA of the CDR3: TGTGCCAGTAGTTACCGGGACATGGTCGGACAGCCCCAGCATTTT.

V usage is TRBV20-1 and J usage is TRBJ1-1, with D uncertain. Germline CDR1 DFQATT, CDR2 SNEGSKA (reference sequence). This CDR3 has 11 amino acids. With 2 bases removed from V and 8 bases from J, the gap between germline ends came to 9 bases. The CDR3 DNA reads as TGCAGTGCTAGACGCACAGACGAAGCTTTCTTT. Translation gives CSARRTDEAFF.

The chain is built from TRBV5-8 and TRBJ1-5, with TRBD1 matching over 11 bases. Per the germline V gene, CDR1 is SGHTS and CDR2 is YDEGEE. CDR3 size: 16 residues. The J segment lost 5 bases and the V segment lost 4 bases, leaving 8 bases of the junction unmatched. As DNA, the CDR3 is TGTGCCAGCAGCCCGCGGGGGGACAGGGGGTATCAGCCCCAGCATTTT. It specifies CASSPRGDRGYQPQHF.

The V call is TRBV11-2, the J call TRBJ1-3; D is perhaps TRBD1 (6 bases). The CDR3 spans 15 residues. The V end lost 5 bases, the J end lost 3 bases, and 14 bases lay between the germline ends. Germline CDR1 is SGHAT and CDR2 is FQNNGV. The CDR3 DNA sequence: TGTGCCAGCAGCCTAGGACAGACGTATGGAAACACCATATATTTT. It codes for CASSLGQTYGNTIYF.

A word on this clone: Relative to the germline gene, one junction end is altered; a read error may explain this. CDR3 residues: CASSSTRGGELLF. The CDR3 DNA is TGTGCCAGCAGCTCGACTAGGGGCGGGGAGCTGCTTTTT. The V gene is TRBV11-2, the J gene TRBJ2-2, with a weak D call TRBD2 (6 bases). From germline, CDR1 is SGHAT and CDR2 FQNNGV. The CDR3 covers 13 residues.

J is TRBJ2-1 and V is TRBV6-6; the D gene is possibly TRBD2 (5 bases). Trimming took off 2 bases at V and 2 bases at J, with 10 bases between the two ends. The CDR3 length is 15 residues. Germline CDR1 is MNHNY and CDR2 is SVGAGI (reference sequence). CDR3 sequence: CASSYEGAPYNEQFF. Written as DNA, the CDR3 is TGTGCCAGCAGTTACGAGGGAGCGCCCTACAATGAGCAGTTCTTC.

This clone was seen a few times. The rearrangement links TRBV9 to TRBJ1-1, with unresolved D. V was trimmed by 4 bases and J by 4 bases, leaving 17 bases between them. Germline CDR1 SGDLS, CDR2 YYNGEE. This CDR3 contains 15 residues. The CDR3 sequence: CASSQDESGFTEAFF. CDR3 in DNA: TGTGCCAGCAGCCAAGATGAGTCGGGTTTCACTGAAGCTTTCTTT.

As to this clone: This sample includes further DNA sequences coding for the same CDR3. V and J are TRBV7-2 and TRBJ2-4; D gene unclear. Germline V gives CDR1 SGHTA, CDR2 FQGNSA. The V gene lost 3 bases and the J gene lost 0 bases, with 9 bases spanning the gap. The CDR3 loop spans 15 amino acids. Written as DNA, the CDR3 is TGTGCCAGCAGCTTCGGCGGCCAAGCCAAAAACATTCAGTACTTC. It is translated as CASSFGGQAKNIQYF.

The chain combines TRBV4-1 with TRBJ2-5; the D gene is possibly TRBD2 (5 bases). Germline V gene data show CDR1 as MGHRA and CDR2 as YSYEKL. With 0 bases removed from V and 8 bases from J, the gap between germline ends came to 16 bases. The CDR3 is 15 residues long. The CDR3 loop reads CASSQDWLEGGTQYF. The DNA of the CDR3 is TGCGCCAGCAGCCAAGACTGGCTAGAAGGAGGAACCCAGTACTTC.